The 16 T cell receptor beta chains in this list originate from one sample, sequenced in a study of blood T cell repertoires in COVID-19. Clones were read by immunoSEQ multiplex PCR, and TCRdb kept only the in-frame ones, dropping some. Seen here are 100,000 to 150,000 clones, 82% observed once, and the top ten hold roughly 12%. The sample taken for sequencing was peripheral blood. The origin of the receptors is a human donor in a cohort sampled during active COVID-19.

V usage is TRBV7-2 and J usage is TRBJ2-5; TRBD1 aligns across 8 bases. The V segment lost 2 bases and the J segment 4 bases; nucleotides outside the gene matches: 6. Germline lookup yields CDR1 SGHTA and CDR2 FQGNSA. The CDR3 is made up of 15 amino acids. The CDR3 DNA sequence: TGTGCCAGCAGCTTATCCCGGACAGGGTCAGAGACCCAGTACTTC. Protein product: CASSLSRTGSETQYF. Full variable domain (remainder filled in from reference TRBV7-2 and TRBJ2-5): GAGVSQSPSNKVTEKGKDVELRCDPISGHTALYWYRQSLGQGLEFLIYFQGNSAPDKSGLPSDRFSAERTGGSVSTLTIQRTQQEDSAVYLCASSLSRTGSETQYFGPGTRLLVL.

This clone has only one observation. V and J are TRBV6-6 and TRBJ2-4; 11 bases match TRBD2. This CDR3 region has 17 residues. J gave up 0 bases and V 5 bases, and 6 bases lay outside the gene matches. Germline V gene sequence: CDR1 MNHNY, CDR2 SVGAGI (reference sequence). CDR3 nucleotides: TGTGCCAGCAGTCCCGGACTAGCGGGCCTAGCCAAAAACATTCAGTACTTC. Translation gives CASSPGLAGLAKNIQYF.

The chain recombines TRBV2 with TRBJ2-7; 7 bases agree with TRBD2. Germline values: CDR1 SNHLY, CDR2 FYNNEI. This CDR3 region has 14 residues. The junction had 10 bases not matched to a gene; V was cut back by 7 bases and J by 4 bases. The CDR3: CASNPGEGGYEQYF. The CDR3 coding sequence is TGTGCCAGCAACCCGGGAGAGGGAGGGTACGAGCAGTACTTC.

This sequence joins TRBV28 and TRBJ2-4; tentative D call: TRBD1 (7 bases). Trimming removed 3 bases from V and 0 bases from J, with 12 bases in between. Looked up from germline, CDR1 is MDHEN and CDR2 is SYDVKM. The length of the CDR3 is 16 residues. DNA of the CDR3: TGTGCCAGCAGTTTGGAGGGGGCCGGAGCCAAAAACATTCAGTACTTC. Its translation: CASSLEGAGAKNIQYF.

This clone appeared a single time. This chain uses TRBV28 with TRBJ2-7; possibly TRBD2 for D (6 bases). The length of the CDR3 is 13 residues. CDR1 and CDR2 from the germline V gene are MDHEN and SYDVKM. V lost 6 bases, J lost 2 bases, and 11 bases lay in between. The CDR3: CASRGGRAYEQYF. The CDR3 DNA sequence: TGTGCCAGCAGGGGGGGTCGGGCCTACGAGCAGTACTTC.

The gene calls are TRBV5-1 and TRBJ2-2; D is possibly TRBD1 (5 bases). The CDR3 is 15 amino acids. The V end lost 0 bases, the J end lost 1 base, and 7 bases lay between the germline ends. The germline CDR1 and CDR2 sequences are SGHRS and YFSETQ. In DNA, the CDR3 is TGCGCCAGCAGCTTGGCACAGGTGAACACCGGGGAGCTGTTTTTT. The encoded protein is CASSLAQVNTGELFF.

The V and J genes are TRBV5-6 and TRBJ1-5, with TRBD1 as a possible D gene (5 bases). Germline CDR1 and CDR2: SGHDT and YYEEEE. The length of the CDR3 is 15 residues. V gave up 3 bases and J gave up 2 bases, with 12 bases separating them. The chain's CDR3 is CASSWGLIGNQPQHF. The CDR3 DNA reads TGTGCCAGCAGCTGGGGACTAATCGGCAATCAGCCCCAGCATTTT.

This clone was seen many times. The rearrangement uses TRBV18 and TRBJ2-7; 8 nucleotides match TRBD1. J lost 4 bases, V lost 0 bases, and 5 bases had no gene match. CDR1 is KGHSH and CDR2 is LQKENI in the germline V gene. The CDR3 spans 15 residues. CDR3 region: CASSPPGGQGYEQYF. For the CDR3, the DNA is TGTGCCAGCTCACCACCGGGCGGACAGGGTTACGAGCAGTACTTC.

The rearrangement joins TRBV6-6 to TRBJ1-3, with D maybe TRBD1 (6 bases). The V end lost 3 bases, the J end lost 0 bases, and 12 bases lay between the germline ends. Germline V gene sequence: CDR1 MNHNY, CDR2 SVGAGI (reference sequence). This CDR3 is built from 16 residues. CDR3 amino acids: CASSYPDRISGNTIYF. DNA of the CDR3: TGTGCCAGCAGTTATCCTGACAGGATCTCTGGAAACACCATATATTTT.

This chain joins TRBV5-1 and TRBJ2-2, with D possibly being TRBD1 (6 bases). This CDR3 region has 14 residues. CDR1 is SGHRS and CDR2 is YFSETQ in the germline V gene. V lost 0 bases and J 7 bases, leaving 10 bases between the germline ends. The CDR3 coding sequence is TGCGCCAGCAGCTTGGGACAGGTCGGCGGGGAGCTGTTTTTT. Translation: CASSLGQVGGELFF.

V is TRBV21-1 and J is TRBJ1-3; TRBD1 is taken as the D call from the table, unchecked against the DNA. TRBV21-1 counts as a pseudogene. The CDR3 is 17 amino acids. This CDR3 reads CASRNLRDRASGNTIYF. The CDR3 DNA reads TGTGCCAGCAGGAATCTCCGTGACAGGGCCTCTGGAAACACCATATATTTT.

CDR3 residues: CASSLPPGGGVAGETQYF. The CDR3 region has the DNA TGCGCCAGCAGCCTACCACCGGGGGGGGGCGTTGCGGGAGAGACCCAGTACTTC. This chain joins TRBV5-1 and TRBJ2-5, with TRBD2 matching over 8 bases. Germline-derived CDR1 and CDR2 are SGHRS and YFSETQ. With V trimmed by 4 bases and J by 4 bases, 18 bases remained unmatched. The CDR3 has 18 amino acids.

The chain carries TRBV14 and TRBJ2-3; D is perhaps TRBD2 (5 bases). Germline V lookup: CDR1 SGHDN, CDR2 FVKESK. The CDR3 is made up of 15 amino acids. The V and J ends lost 0 bases and 7 bases respectively, with 14 bases between them. CDR3 nucleotides: TGTGCCAGCAGCCAAGATCGTGGACTCAGAAATACGCAGTATTTT. It translates to CASSQDRGLRNTQYF.

This chain connects TRBV7-9 to TRBJ1-6, with no clear D. CDR3 length equals 13 residues. Trimming took 5 bases from V and 9 from J, leaving 11 bases between them. Germline loops: CDR1 SEHNR, CDR2 FQNEAQ (reference sequence). In DNA, the CDR3 is TGTGCCAGCAGCCCCGAGGGTCGTTCACCCCTCCACTTT. It yields the protein CASSPEGRSPLHF.

The chain carries TRBV5-1 and TRBJ2-3, with a tentative D call TRBD1 (5 bases). Germline CDR1 is SGHRS and CDR2 is YFSETQ. Between the trimmed V and J ends, which lost 3 bases and 2 bases, there was a span of 10 bases. The CDR3 consists of 14 residues. CDR3 protein: CASSSFRDTDTQYF. DNA of the CDR3: TGCGCCAGCAGCTCATTCAGGGACACAGATACGCAGTATTTT.

J is TRBJ2-7 and V is TRBV7-6; 9 bases match TRBD1. The CDR3 spans 13 residues. Germline trimming cut 4 bases from V and 6 bases from J; bases unmatched to any gene: 4. The germline gives CDR1 SGHVS, CDR2 FNYEAQ. CDR3 sequence: CASSSGQGSEQYF. CDR3 DNA: TGTGCCAGCAGCTCGGGACAGGGTAGCGAGCAGTACTTC.